The T cell receptor beta chain under discussion was sequenced for a study of lymphopenia after photon versus proton radiotherapy. Produced via immunoSEQ multiplex PCR; TCRdb's table is partial and in-frame only. The sample has about 160,000 clones; approximately 90% are singletons. Note on this clone: The antigen is not known.

Regarding the study as a whole: Better survival with proton therapy was suggested as possible, not demonstrated. Under photons, naive T cells and diversity fell while effector/memory populations rose. Post-nadir diversity loss with photons came from oligoclonal expansion, particularly CD8+ Temra cells. In patients who died, overall survival fell as post-nadir TCR diversity dropped more.

CDR1 is SGHNT, CDR2 YENEEA, per germline. The CDR3 length is 12 residues. With 4 bases removed from V and 0 bases from J, the gap between germline ends came to 0 bases. The chain employs TRBV11-3 and TRBJ2-2; D ambiguous. Sequencing used peripheral blood, obtained from a patient treated with photon-based radiotherapy. This receptor was obtained from a man in his fifties or sixties with gastric cancer. DNA for the CDR3: TGTGCCAGCAGCTCGAACACCGGGGAGCTGTTTTTT. Translated, it gives CASSSNTGELFF.